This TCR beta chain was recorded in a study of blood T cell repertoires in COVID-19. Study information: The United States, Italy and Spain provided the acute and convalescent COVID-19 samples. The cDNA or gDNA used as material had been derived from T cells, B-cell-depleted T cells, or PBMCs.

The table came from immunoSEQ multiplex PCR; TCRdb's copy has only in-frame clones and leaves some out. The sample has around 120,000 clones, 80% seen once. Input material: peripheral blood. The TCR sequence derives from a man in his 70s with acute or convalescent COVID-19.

The CDR3 DNA sequence: TGCGCCAGCAGCTTGGCGGGACAGGGGACGGATGGCTACACCTTC. Translated, it gives CASSLAGQGTDGYTF. The chain employs TRBV5-1 and TRBJ1-2; TRBD1 matches at 10 bases. This CDR3 is built from 15 residues. From germline, CDR1 is SGHRS and CDR2 YFSETQ. Trimming removed 0 bases from V and 6 bases from J; junction bases left unmatched: 5.